Listed below are T cell receptor beta chains from one sample, sequenced in a study of shared T cell receptors in the human thymus. Sequenced by immunoSEQ multiplex PCR; TCRdb stores in-frame clones only, minus some. In the table there are about 380,000 clones, 85% to 95% of which are singletons. The sample comprised thymocytes. The source is a human donor. CDR3s include the opening cysteine and the closing phenylalanine or tryptophan. Fields, in order: J gene, D gene, clone size, V gene, CDR3 DNA, CDR3 protein. The D gene is left open where the match is weak. Only some rows state a clone size, as once, few, many or a class for expanded clones.

j_gene: TRBJ2-7
d_gene: TRBD2
abundance: NA
v_gene: TRBV27
CDR3nt: TGTGCCAGCAGTTTGGGTAGGACTAGCGGGAGGGCAGGCTACGAGCAGTACTTC
CDR3aa: CASSLGRTSGRAGYEQYF

j_gene: TRBJ2-3
d_gene: TRBD1
abundance: NA
v_gene: TRBV6-6
CDR3nt: TGTGCCAGCAGTTACCCCCGGGACAGGGGAACAGATACGCAGTATTTT
CDR3aa: CASSYPRDRGTDTQYF

j_gene: TRBJ2-3
d_gene: TRBD1
abundance: NA
v_gene: TRBV14
CDR3nt: TGTGCCAGCAGCCGTTGGGACAGGGTGGCAGATACGCAGTATTTT
CDR3aa: CASSRWDRVADTQYF

j_gene: TRBJ1-5
d_gene: NA
abundance: NA
v_gene: TRBV19
CDR3nt: TGTGCCAGTAGTAAGGGGGGCAATCAGCCCCAGCATTTT
CDR3aa: CASSKGGNQPQHF

j_gene: TRBJ1-1
d_gene: TRBD1
abundance: NA
v_gene: TRBV27
CDR3nt: TGTGCCAGCAGTTTTACAGGGGGCGCGAACACTGAAGCTTTCTTT
CDR3aa: CASSFTGGANTEAFF

j_gene: TRBJ2-2
d_gene: NA
abundance: NA
v_gene: TRBV7-2
CDR3nt: TGTGCCAGCAGTTACAAACTCGGGGAGCTGTTTTTT
CDR3aa: CASSYKLGELFF

j_gene: TRBJ2-7
d_gene: TRBD1
abundance: NA
v_gene: TRBV28
CDR3nt: TGTGCCAGCAGCTTCCCCATGGCGAAAAAATATAACCGGGACAGAGCCTACGAGCAGTACTTC
CDR3aa: CASSFPMAKKYNRDRAYEQYF

j_gene: TRBJ2-1
d_gene: TRBD2
abundance: NA
v_gene: TRBV7-9
CDR3nt: TGTGCCAGCAGCTCTCCGGGGAGCGGGAGGAAAAATTCCTACAATGAGCAGTTCTTC
CDR3aa: CASSSPGSGRKNSYNEQFF

j_gene: TRBJ2-7
d_gene: NA
abundance: NA
v_gene: TRBV4-2
CDR3nt: TGTGCCAGCAGCCAAGACCCTCCTAGCGCCTACGAGCAGTACTTC
CDR3aa: CASSQDPPSAYEQYF

j_gene: TRBJ1-5
d_gene: NA
abundance: once
v_gene: TRBV27
CDR3nt: TGTGCCAGCAGTTCCCGGGGGGCGACTGATCAGCCCCAGCATTTT
CDR3aa: CASSSRGATDQPQHF

j_gene: TRBJ2-1
d_gene: TRBD1
abundance: NA
v_gene: TRBV4-1
CDR3nt: TGCGCCAGCAGCCAAACCGGACACAGGGGGCGAGTCAACAATGAGCAGTTCTTC
CDR3aa: CASSQTGHRGRVNNEQFF

j_gene: TRBJ1-3
d_gene: TRBD1
abundance: NA
v_gene: TRBV28
CDR3nt: TGTGCCAGCAACCCACGGGACAGCTCTGGAAACACCATATATTTT
CDR3aa: CASNPRDSSGNTIYF

j_gene: TRBJ2-7
d_gene: NA
abundance: NA
v_gene: TRBV2
CDR3nt: TGTGCCAGCAGGGGACCCGGGTCCAGAGAGCAGTACTTC
CDR3aa: CASRGPGSREQYF

j_gene: TRBJ1-2
d_gene: NA
abundance: few
v_gene: TRBV6-6
CDR3nt: TGTGCCAGCAGTTACTCAGGGGAGAAGGGCTATGGCTACACCTTC
CDR3aa: CASSYSGEKGYGYTF

j_gene: TRBJ2-7
d_gene: NA
abundance: NA
v_gene: TRBV21-1
CDR3nt: TGTGCCAGCCTAGAAGGACAGGGTTTAGACGAGCAGTACTTC
CDR3aa: CASLEGQGLDEQYF

j_gene: TRBJ2-1
d_gene: TRBD2
abundance: NA
v_gene: TRBV19
CDR3nt: TGTGCCAGTAGCTACCAAGCGGGGGAAGCACCTTATTCCTACAATGAGCAGTTCTTC
CDR3aa: CASSYQAGEAPYSYNEQFF

j_gene: TRBJ2-5
d_gene: TRBD1
abundance: NA
v_gene: TRBV27
CDR3nt: TGTGCCAGCAGTACCACAGGGGGCTTAGAGACCCAGTACTTC
CDR3aa: CASSTTGGLETQYF

j_gene: TRBJ2-3
d_gene: NA
abundance: NA
v_gene: TRBV9
CDR3nt: TGTGCCAGCAGCGTAGAGGGCGGGTACACAGATACGCAGTATTTT
CDR3aa: CASSVEGGYTDTQYF

j_gene: TRBJ2-6
d_gene: NA
abundance: NA
v_gene: TRBV5-8
CDR3nt: TGTGCCAGCAGCTTTTTCTCTGGGGCCAACGTCCTGACTTTC
CDR3aa: CASSFFSGANVLTF

j_gene: TRBJ1-2
d_gene: NA
abundance: NA
v_gene: TRBV14
CDR3nt: TGTGCCAGCAGCCAAGGACAGGAGAACTATGGCTACACCTTC
CDR3aa: CASSQGQENYGYTF

j_gene: TRBJ2-1
d_gene: TRBD2
abundance: NA
v_gene: TRBV7-4
CDR3nt: TGTGCCAGCAGCTCGGGACTAGCGGGACCCTACAATGAGCAGTTCTTC
CDR3aa: CASSSGLAGPYNEQFF

j_gene: TRBJ2-5
d_gene: TRBD2
abundance: NA
v_gene: TRBV6-1
CDR3nt: TGTGCCAGCAGTGAAGAGCCCCCCGGACTAGCGGGAGGGCCCGGAGAGACCCAGTACTTC
CDR3aa: CASSEEPPGLAGGPGETQYF

j_gene: TRBJ2-3
d_gene: TRBD2
abundance: NA
v_gene: TRBV29-1
CDR3nt: TGCAGCGTCGACGCGGGGGGACTACAAGAAGATACGCAGTATTTT
CDR3aa: CSVDAGGLQEDTQYF

j_gene: TRBJ2-2
d_gene: TRBD1
abundance: NA
v_gene: TRBV11-3
CDR3nt: TGTGCCAGCAGCCACCAGGGGGCGAGCACCGGGGAGCTGTTTTTT
CDR3aa: CASSHQGASTGELFF

j_gene: TRBJ1-2
d_gene: NA
abundance: NA
v_gene: TRBV12-5
CDR3nt: TGTGCTAGTGGTGGGGTCAGTAACTATGGCTACACCTTC
CDR3aa: CASGGVSNYGYTF

j_gene: TRBJ2-3
d_gene: TRBD2
abundance: NA
v_gene: TRBV4-1
CDR3nt: TGCGCCACCCGGGGGCCCCTAGCGGGAGGGCCGGGCACAGATACGCAGTATTTT
CDR3aa: CATRGPLAGGPGTDTQYF

j_gene: TRBJ1-1
d_gene: NA
abundance: NA
v_gene: TRBV19
CDR3nt: TGTGCCAGTAGTATCAGGGTTTTGGCTGAAGCTTTCTTT
CDR3aa: CASSIRVLAEAFF

j_gene: TRBJ2-7
d_gene: NA
abundance: NA
v_gene: TRBV9
CDR3nt: TGTGCCAGCACCCCGGGGGAGAACGACGAGCAGTACTTC
CDR3aa: CASTPGENDEQYF

j_gene: TRBJ1-1
d_gene: TRBD1
abundance: NA
v_gene: TRBV18
CDR3nt: TGTGCCATCCGGGACAGGGGGCGCGGGTACACTGAAGCTTTCTTT
CDR3aa: CAIRDRGRGYTEAFF

j_gene: TRBJ2-3
d_gene: NA
abundance: NA
v_gene: TRBV9
CDR3nt: TGTGCCAGCAGCGTTTCTAGCACAGATACGCAGTATTTT
CDR3aa: CASSVSSTDTQYF

j_gene: TRBJ1-2
d_gene: NA
abundance: NA
v_gene: TRBV5-1
CDR3nt: TGCGCCAGCAGCTTTGAATTCTCTGGCTACACCTTC
CDR3aa: CASSFEFSGYTF

j_gene: TRBJ2-5
d_gene: NA
abundance: NA
v_gene: TRBV7-6
CDR3nt: TGTGCCAGCAGCTTCGACACACCCCCGGATCAAGAGACCCAGTACTTC
CDR3aa: CASSFDTPPDQETQYF

j_gene: TRBJ2-7
d_gene: TRBD1
abundance: NA
v_gene: TRBV28
CDR3nt: TGTGCCAGCAGTTTCCGACAGGGCAGGTGCGTGGTGGACGAGCAGTACTTC
CDR3aa: CASSFRQGRCVVDEQYF

j_gene: TRBJ2-3
d_gene: TRBD2
abundance: NA
v_gene: TRBV10-1
CDR3nt: TGCGCCAGCACCAACAAGTCGGAGCGGGAGGGTGGTAGGGGCACAGATACGCAGTATTTT
CDR3aa: CASTNKSEREGGRGTDTQYF

j_gene: TRBJ2-7
d_gene: NA
abundance: NA
v_gene: TRBV28
CDR3nt: TGTGCCAGCAGTTTATGGCCCGGGACCGAGGGCGAGCAGTACTTC
CDR3aa: CASSLWPGTEGEQYF

j_gene: TRBJ2-7
d_gene: NA
abundance: NA
v_gene: TRBV28
CDR3nt: TGTGCCAGCAGTTACTACGAGCAGTACTTC
CDR3aa: CASSYYEQYF

j_gene: TRBJ2-3
d_gene: TRBD2
abundance: NA
v_gene: TRBV29-1
CDR3nt: TGCAGCGTTGCCCGGACTAGCGGGAGTACAGATACGCAGTATTTT
CDR3aa: CSVARTSGSTDTQYF

j_gene: TRBJ1-5
d_gene: NA
abundance: NA
v_gene: TRBV2
CDR3nt: TGTGCCAGCAGTGAAAGGGGGGCCGTGAGTCAGCCCCAGCATTTT
CDR3aa: CASSERGAVSQPQHF

j_gene: TRBJ2-2
d_gene: NA
abundance: NA
v_gene: TRBV27
CDR3nt: TGTGCCAGCAGTTTACGACGGGGTCCCTTCGGCACCGGGGAGCTGTTTTTT
CDR3aa: CASSLRRGPFGTGELFF

j_gene: TRBJ2-3
d_gene: NA
abundance: NA
v_gene: TRBV28
CDR3nt: TGTGCCAGCAGTTTGGGTAGGGGACCCCGCACAGATACGCAGTATTTT
CDR3aa: CASSLGRGPRTDTQYF

j_gene: TRBJ1-4
d_gene: NA
abundance: NA
v_gene: TRBV6-5
CDR3nt: TGTGCCAGCAGTTACCTCGGGAGGGCTAATGAAAAACTGTTTTTT
CDR3aa: CASSYLGRANEKLFF